This T cell receptor beta chain stems from a study of vaccination and CD4 T cells after COVID-19. The Oncomine TCR Beta short-read assay was applied to DNA of cultured CD4+ T cells. TCRdb reprocessed the PCR reads with MiXCR, giving one entry per CDR3 protein. The sample has 20,000 to 25,000 distinct CDR3 sequences; around 50% are singletons. Points on this clonotype: As yet, its antigen is unknown.

Described treatment: roughly nine-day PBMC culture with coronavirus spike peptide pools or control peptides (ViraFEST assay). ViraFEST enlarged antigen-specific T cell populations with peptide pools and afterwards sequenced TCRs. V was cut by 2 bases and J by 7 bases, with 12 bases left in between. The CDR3 extends over 14 amino acids. The gene calls are TRBV12-3 or TRBV12-4 and TRBJ1-5, with a weak D call TRBD1 (5 bases). This clonotype originated in a human donor who had recovered from COVID-19. Sequencing was carried out using CD4+ T cells from blood, cultured in vitro. Here the CDR3 DNA reads TGTGCCAGCAGTTTAATGGGGGACGGGCAGCCCCAGCATTTT. As protein: CASSLMGDGQPQHF.